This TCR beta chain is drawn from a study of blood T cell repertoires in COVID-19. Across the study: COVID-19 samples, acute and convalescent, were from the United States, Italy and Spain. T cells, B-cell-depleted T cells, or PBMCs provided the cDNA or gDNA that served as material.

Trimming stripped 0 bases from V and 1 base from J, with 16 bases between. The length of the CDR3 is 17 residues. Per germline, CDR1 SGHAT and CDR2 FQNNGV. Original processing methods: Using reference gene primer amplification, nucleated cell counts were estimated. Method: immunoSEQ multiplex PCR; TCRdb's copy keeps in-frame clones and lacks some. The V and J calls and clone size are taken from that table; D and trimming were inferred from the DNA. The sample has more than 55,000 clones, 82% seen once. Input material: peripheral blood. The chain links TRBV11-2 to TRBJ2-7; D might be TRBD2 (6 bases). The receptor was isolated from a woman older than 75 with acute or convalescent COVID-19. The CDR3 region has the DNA TGTGCCAGCAGCTTAGATCGGGGAGGCAGCTATTCCTACGAGCAGTACTTC. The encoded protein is CASSLDRGGSYSYEQYF.